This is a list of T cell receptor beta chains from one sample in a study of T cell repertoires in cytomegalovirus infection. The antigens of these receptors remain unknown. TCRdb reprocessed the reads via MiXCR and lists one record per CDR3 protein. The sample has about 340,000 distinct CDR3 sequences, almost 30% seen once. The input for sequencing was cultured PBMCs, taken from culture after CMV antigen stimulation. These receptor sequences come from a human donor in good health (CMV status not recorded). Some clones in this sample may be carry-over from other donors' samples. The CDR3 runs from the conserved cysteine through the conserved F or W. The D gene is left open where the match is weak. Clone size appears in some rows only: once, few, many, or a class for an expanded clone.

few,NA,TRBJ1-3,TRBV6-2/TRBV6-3,CASSYDSFTIYF,TGTGCCAGCAGTTACGACTCGTTTACCATATATTTT
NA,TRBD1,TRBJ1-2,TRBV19,CASNDRGGYTF,TGTGCCAGTAACGACAGGGGTGGCTACACCTTC
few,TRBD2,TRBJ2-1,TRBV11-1,CASSSLGASGTYNEQFF,TGTGCCAGCAGCTCCCTCGGGGCTAGCGGGACCTACAATGAGCAGTTCTTC
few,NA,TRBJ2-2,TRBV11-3,CASSLELAGDGGELFF,TGTGCCAGCAGCTTAGAGCTTGCAGGGGATGGCGGGGAGCTGTTTTTT
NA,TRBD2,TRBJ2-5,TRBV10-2,CASRGLAGGIRETQYF,TGCGCCAGCAGAGGACTAGCGGGAGGGATCCGGGAGACCCAGTACTTC
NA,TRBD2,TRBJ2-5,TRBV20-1,CSHLSPGGDETQYF,TGCAGTCATCTTTCCCCCGGGGGGGACGAGACCCAGTACTTC
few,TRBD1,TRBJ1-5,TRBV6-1,CASSSWDRANQPQHF,TGTGCCAGCAGTTCCTGGGACAGGGCCAATCAGCCCCAGCATTTT
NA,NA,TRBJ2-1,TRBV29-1,CSVEKWENNEQFF,TGCAGCGTTGAAAAGTGGGAGAACAATGAGCAGTTCTTC
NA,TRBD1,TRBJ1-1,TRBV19,CASSVYRGQGNTEAFF,TGTGCCAGTAGTGTCTACCGGGGACAGGGTAACACTGAAGCTTTCTTT
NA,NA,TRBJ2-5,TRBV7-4,CASSFHGETQYF,TGTGCCAGCAGCTTTCATGGGGAGACCCAGTACTTC
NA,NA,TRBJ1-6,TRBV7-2,CASSLARGISYNSPLHF,TGTGCCAGCAGCTTAGCGAGGGGTATCTCCTATAATTCACCCCTCCACTTT
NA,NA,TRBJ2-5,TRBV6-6,CATGTARGETQYF,TGTGCCACCGGCACTGCCCGCGGAGAGACCCAGTACTTC
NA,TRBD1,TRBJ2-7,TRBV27,CASRGQGGGEQYF,TGTGCCAGCAGGGGACAGGGGGGCGGCGAGCAGTACTTC
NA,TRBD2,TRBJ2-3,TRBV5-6,CASSSTSVESTDTQYF,TGTGCCAGCAGCTCCACTAGCGTCGAGAGCACAGATACGCAGTATTTT
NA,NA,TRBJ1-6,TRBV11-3,CASSLESSNSPLHF,TGTGCCAGCAGCTTAGAGTCCAGTAATTCACCCCTCCACTTT
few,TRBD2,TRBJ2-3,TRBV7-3,CASSLTSSGAGTDTQYF,TGTGCCAGCAGCTTAACGTCTAGCGGGGCGGGCACAGATACGCAGTATTTT
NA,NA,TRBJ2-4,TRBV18,CASSPSTSKNIQYF,TGTGCCAGCTCACCAAGTACTAGCAAAAACATTCAGTACTTC
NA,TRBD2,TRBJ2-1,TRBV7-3,CASSSGLAGGDNEQFF,TGTGCCAGCAGCTCGGGACTAGCGGGGGGGGACAATGAGCAGTTCTTC
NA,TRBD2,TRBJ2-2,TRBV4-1,CASSQDAASGRAGTGELFF,TGTGCCAGCAGCCAAGATGCGGCTAGCGGGAGGGCGGGGACCGGGGAGCTGTTTTTT
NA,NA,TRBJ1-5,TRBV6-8,CASSGQGSNQPQHF,TGTGCCAGCAGCGGGCAGGGAAGCAATCAGCCCCAGCATTTT
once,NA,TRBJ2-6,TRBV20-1,CSASLGGSSGANVLTF,TGCAGTGCTAGTTTGGGAGGAAGCTCTGGGGCCAACGTCCTGACTTTC
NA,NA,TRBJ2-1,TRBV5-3,CASSLDPTDNYNEQFF,TGTGCCAGCAGCTTGGACCCGACGGACAATTACAATGAGCAGTTCTTC
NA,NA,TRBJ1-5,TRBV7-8,CASSGGGLMGASNQPQHF,TGTGCCAGCAGCGGGGGTGGTCTCATGGGTGCTAGCAATCAGCCCCAGCATTTT
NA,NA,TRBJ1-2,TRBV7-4,CARFAGRIINYGYTF,TGTGCCAGGTTCGCGGGACGGATTATTAACTATGGCTACACCTTC
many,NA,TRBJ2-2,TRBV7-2,CASSLIGRGTGELFF,TGTGCCAGCAGCTTAATCGGCAGGGGAACCGGGGAGCTGTTTTTT
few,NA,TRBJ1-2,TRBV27,CASGPIPDGKRNYGYTF,TGTGCCAGCGGGCCAATACCTGACGGGAAACGTAACTATGGCTACACCTTC
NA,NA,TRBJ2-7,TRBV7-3,CASSLMRGGSEQYF,TGTGCCAGCAGCTTAATGCGGGGAGGTAGCGAGCAGTACTTC
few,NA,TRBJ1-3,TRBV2,CASTEARTSGNTIYF,TGTGCCAGCACCGAAGCCCGAACCTCTGGAAACACCATATATTTT
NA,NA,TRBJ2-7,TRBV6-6,CASRLGRAYEQYF,TGTGCCAGCAGGCTAGGGCGGGCCTACGAGCAGTACTTC
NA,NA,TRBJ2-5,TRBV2,CASSSGAGSQETQYF,TGTGCCAGCAGTTCGGGGGCCGGGAGTCAAGAGACCCAGTACTTC
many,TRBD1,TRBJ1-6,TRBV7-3,CASSLSWTGGSPLHF,TGTGCCAGCAGCTTATCCTGGACAGGGGGCTCACCCCTCCACTTT
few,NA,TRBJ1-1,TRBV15,CATSRQPVLNTEAFF,TGTGCCACCAGCAGACAACCGGTGTTGAACACTGAAGCTTTCTTT